This TCR beta chain appears in the sequencing data of a study of T cells in Graves' hyperthyroidism and ophthalmopathy (dated by TCRdb to about 2019). Background on the whole study: Peripheral blood samples were taken at the time of initial diagnosis, prior to any treatment. TCR V-J signatures able to tell the groups apart were searched for in a discovery cohort of 95 to 100 patients, of whom under 45 had Graves' ophthalmopathy and about 60 had stable Graves' hyperthyroidism. Prospective prediction of ophthalmopathy was tested in an independent validation cohort of some 19 hyperthyroidism patients and 17 patients who later progressed to ophthalmopathy. For training and testing, the 100 or so patients in the discovery cohort were randomly divided in a 7:3 ratio. Thyroid tissue and blood T-cell repertoires from about six Graves' hyperthyroidism patients were also compared in the study. Following sampling, methimazole starting at 30 mg daily was given to hyperthyroidism patients, and high-dose intravenous methylprednisolone was given to ophthalmopathy patients. The paper describes TCR Vbeta CDR3 sequencing of about 140 peripheral blood samples, made up of under 50 ophthalmopathy patients, approximately 76 hyperthyroidism patients and 17 progressor patients. Here is what the overall study found, with its caveats: In cross-validation, a model built on a 13 V-J signature told ophthalmopathy apart from stable hyperthyroidism with under 90% sensitivity and 81% to 82% specificity, and in testing the same model reached 80%/75%. In validation, the model predicted progression to ophthalmopathy with 55% to 71% sensitivity and about 72% specificity, a median of approximately 6.7 months before onset. Blood samples also contained most of the expanded thyroid clonotypes (frequency above 0.001), which suggests that blood repertoires may reflect thyroid immune responses. No statistical method was used to set the sample size in advance, and investigators knew the group allocation.

The CDR3 holds 16 amino acids from the cysteine to the phenylalanine. Only the CDR3 portion is preserved as DNA: 48 bases, with reading frame beginning at the first base. Trimming takes 5 bases off V and 4 bases off J; junction bases not matched to a gene: 7. This clonotype was counted many times. Its antigen is unknown. Base qualities were left out, and no much larger clone turns up one base away. The TCR beta CDR3 regions were amplified from the RNA transcripts. The TCR CDR3 was subjected to a first round of RT-PCR using the HTBI primer set and the Qiagen OneStep RT-PCR kit. A second multiplex PCR round built the libraries, followed by size selection and purification. Paired-end sequencing of the libraries was performed with 100 bp reads on an Illumina HiSeq2000. The authors' analysis ran thus. SOAPnuke was used to process the raw data, with reads discarded if the reads contained adapters or uncalled bases, had a mean Phred below 15, or lacked an exact constant-primer or identifier match. COPE v1.2.5 was used to merge high-quality paired reads, and clonotypes were defined as unique nucleotide sequences. MiTCR v1.1 was used to align clonotypes to the IMGT TRBV, TRBD and TRBJ reference segments. The analysis was restricted to V-J combinations with a frequency above 0.0001, which together covered 99% to 99.2% of the repertoires. A TCS score was defined as the ratio between F50 (clonal expansion) and ExV (chaos), using BLOSUM62-based TCRdist between CDR3 peptides within each V-J. Welch's t-statistics and random forest reduced 514 V-J features to roughly 13, which were used in a naive Bayes classifier (R e1071). TCRdb trimmed public reads at Q25 via fastp, called clones via MiXCR and kept in-frame beta chains. Identical CDR3 proteins give one entry, which carries the most common genes and DNA. What appears here as the V and J calls and clone size reflects TCRdb's work, not the paper's. A total of 730,000 or so distinct CDR3 sequences appear in this sample, roughly a sixth of them only once. The leading ten clones occupy around 15% of the sample.

Hyperthyroidism patients were aged 18 to 65 years and newly diagnosed, with disease duration of less than 2 months. Patients with uncontrolled infections, other autoimmune diseases, pregnancy or lactation were excluded. Diagnoses were established on the basis of clinical symptoms, serum thyroxine and TRAb, thyroid ultrasound, and orbital computed tomography. For progressor patients, blood was drawn at the first diagnosis of hyperthyroidism, before any ophthalmopathy symptoms had appeared. PBMCs were isolated from 10 ml of fresh peripheral blood by Ficoll-Paque density gradient centrifugation. Progressor patients were initially diagnosed with Graves' hyperthyroidism and developed ophthalmopathy during follow-up. Total RNA was extracted with Trizol reagent, and quality was checked on an Agilent 2100 Bioanalyzer.

The rearranged chain carries TRBV12-3 or TRBV12-4 and TRBJ2-1; 11 central nucleotides agree with TRBD2. The sequence came from a woman between 50 and 59 years old with Graves' hyperthyroidism that later progressed to Graves' ophthalmopathy. The sample was blood. For the CDR3, the sequence is CASSNSGGAVYNEQFF. The DNA sequence is given as TGTGCCAGCAGTAATAGCGGGGGGGCCGTGTACAATGAGCAGTTCTTC.